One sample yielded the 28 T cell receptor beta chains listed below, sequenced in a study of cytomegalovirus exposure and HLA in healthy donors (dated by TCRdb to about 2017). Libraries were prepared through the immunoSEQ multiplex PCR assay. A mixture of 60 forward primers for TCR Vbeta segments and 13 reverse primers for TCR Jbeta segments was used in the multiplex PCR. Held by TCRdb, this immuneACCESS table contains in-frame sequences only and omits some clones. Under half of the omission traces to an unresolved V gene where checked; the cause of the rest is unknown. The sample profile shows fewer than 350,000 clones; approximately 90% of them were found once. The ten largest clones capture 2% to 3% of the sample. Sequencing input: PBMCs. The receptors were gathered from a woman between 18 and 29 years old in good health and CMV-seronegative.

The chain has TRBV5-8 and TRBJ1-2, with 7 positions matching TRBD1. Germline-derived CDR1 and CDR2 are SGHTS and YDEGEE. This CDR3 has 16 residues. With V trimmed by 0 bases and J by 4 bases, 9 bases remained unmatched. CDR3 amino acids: CASSLVAGGLRYGYTF. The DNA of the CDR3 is TGTGCCAGCAGCTTGGTAGCAGGGGGGCTTCGCTATGGCTACACCTTC.

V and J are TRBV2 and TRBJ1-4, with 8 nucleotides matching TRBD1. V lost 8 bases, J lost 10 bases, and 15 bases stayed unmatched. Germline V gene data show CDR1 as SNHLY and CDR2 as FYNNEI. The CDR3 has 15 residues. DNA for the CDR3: TGTGCCAGCCAAACGGACAGGGCCAAAGAGGGAAAACTGTTTTTT. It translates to CASQTDRAKEGKLFF. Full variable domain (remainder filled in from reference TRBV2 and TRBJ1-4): EPEVTQTPSHQVTQMGQEVILRCVPISNHLYFYWYRQILGQKVEFLVSFYNNEISEKSEIFDDQFSVERPDGSNFTLKIRSTKLEDSAMYFCASQTDRAKEGKLFFGSGTQLSVL.

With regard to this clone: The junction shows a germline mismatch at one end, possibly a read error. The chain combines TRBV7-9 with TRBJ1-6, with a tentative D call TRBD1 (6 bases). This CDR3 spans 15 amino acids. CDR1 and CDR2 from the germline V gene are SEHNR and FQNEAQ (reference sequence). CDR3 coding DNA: TGTTCCAGCAGCGTATCAGGGGTTCGTAATTCACCCCTCCACTTT. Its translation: CSSSVSGVRNSPLHF. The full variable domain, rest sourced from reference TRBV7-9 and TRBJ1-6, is DTGVSQNPRHKITKRGQNVTFRCDPISEHNRLYWYRQTLGQGPEFLTYFQNEAQLEKSRLLSDRFSAERPKGSFSTLEIQRTEQGDSAMYLCSSSVSGVRNSPLHFGNGTRLTVT.

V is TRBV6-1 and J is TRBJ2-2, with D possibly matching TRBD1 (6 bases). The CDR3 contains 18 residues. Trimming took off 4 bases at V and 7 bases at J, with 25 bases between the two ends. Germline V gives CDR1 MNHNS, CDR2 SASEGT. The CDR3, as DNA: TGTGCCAGCAGTGCCCTCCCATACTACAGGGACAAAGGCGGGGAGCTGTTTTTT. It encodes CASSALPYYRDKGGELFF.

The CDR3 DNA reads as TGTGCCAGCAGCTGGGGGACAGCGAACACCGGGGAGCTGTTTTTT. The encoded protein is CASSWGTANTGELFF. J is TRBJ2-2 and V is TRBV5-6, with 7 bases matching TRBD1. CDR3 length equals 15 residues. V gave up 3 bases and J gave up 0 bases; unmatched junction bases: 2. Per the germline V gene, CDR1 is SGHDT and CDR2 is YYEEEE.

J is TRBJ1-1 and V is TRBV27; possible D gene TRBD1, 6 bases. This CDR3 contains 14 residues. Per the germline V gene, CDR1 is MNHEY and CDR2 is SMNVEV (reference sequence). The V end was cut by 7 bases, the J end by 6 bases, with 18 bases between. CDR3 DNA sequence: TGTGCCAGCAAAATCGGGGGAGGGGGTCCTGAAGCTTTCTTT. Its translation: CASKIGGGGPEAFF.

CDR3: CASSSGLEINEQFF. The CDR3 DNA reads TGTGCCAGCAGCTCAGGACTAGAAATCAATGAGCAGTTCTTC. The rearrangement uses TRBV5-6 and TRBJ2-1; 7 bases agree with TRBD2. Germline trimming cut 3 bases from V and 6 bases from J; bases unmatched to any gene: 6. From germline, CDR1 is SGHDT and CDR2 YYEEEE. The CDR3 runs 14 residues.

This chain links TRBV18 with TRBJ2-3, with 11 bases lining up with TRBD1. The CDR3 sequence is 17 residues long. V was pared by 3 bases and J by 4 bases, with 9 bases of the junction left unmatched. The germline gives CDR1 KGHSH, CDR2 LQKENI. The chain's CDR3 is CASSPSSGTGGSDTQYF. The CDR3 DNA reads TGTGCCAGCTCACCCTCCAGCGGGACAGGGGGATCAGATACGCAGTATTTT.

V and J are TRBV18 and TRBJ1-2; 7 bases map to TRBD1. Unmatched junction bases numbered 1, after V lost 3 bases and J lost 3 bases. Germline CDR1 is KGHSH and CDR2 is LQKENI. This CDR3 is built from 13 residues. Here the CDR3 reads CASSPGQHYGYTF. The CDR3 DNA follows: TGTGCCAGCTCACCGGGACAGCACTATGGCTACACCTTC.

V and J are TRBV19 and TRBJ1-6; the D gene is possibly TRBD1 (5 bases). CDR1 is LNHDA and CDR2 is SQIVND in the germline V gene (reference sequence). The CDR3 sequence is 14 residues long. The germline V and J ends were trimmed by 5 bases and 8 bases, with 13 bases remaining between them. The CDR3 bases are TGTGCCAGTAGTTTTCAGGGTCTTGATTCACCCCTCCACTTT. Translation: CASSFQGLDSPLHF.

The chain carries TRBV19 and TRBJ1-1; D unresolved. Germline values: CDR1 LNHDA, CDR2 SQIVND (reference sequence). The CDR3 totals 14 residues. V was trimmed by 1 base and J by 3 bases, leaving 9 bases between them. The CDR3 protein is CASSIGGGDTEAFF. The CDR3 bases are TGTGCCAGTAGTATAGGAGGCGGGGACACTGAAGCTTTCTTT.

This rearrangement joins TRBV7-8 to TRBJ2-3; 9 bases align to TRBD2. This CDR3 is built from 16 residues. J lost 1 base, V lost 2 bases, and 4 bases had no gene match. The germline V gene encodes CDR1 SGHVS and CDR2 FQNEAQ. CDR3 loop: CASSLKAGGGTDTQYF. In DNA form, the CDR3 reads TGTGCCAGCAGCTTAAAAGCGGGGGGCGGCACAGATACGCAGTATTTT.

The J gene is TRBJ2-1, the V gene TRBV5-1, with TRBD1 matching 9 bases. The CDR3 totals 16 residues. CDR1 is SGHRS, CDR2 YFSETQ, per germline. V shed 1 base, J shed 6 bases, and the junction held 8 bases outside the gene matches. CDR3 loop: CASSLMGQGRGNEQFF. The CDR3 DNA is TGCGCCAGCAGCTTGATGGGACAGGGTAGGGGCAATGAGCAGTTCTTC.

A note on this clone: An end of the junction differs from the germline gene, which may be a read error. CDR3 protein: CASSLKSPRDYEPMF. The CDR3 DNA follows: TGTGCCAGCAGTTTAAAGTCTCCAAGGGACTATGAACCTATGTTC. The rearrangement joins TRBV27 to TRBJ1-2; a possible D gene is TRBD1 (5 bases). Looked up from germline, CDR1 is MNHEY and CDR2 is SMNVEV (reference sequence). The length of the CDR3 is 15 residues.

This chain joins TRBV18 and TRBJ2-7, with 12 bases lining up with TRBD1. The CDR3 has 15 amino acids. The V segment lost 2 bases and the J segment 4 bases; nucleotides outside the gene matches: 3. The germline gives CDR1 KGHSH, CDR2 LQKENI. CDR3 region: CASSPGTGGSYEQYF. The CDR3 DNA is TGTGCCAGCTCACCAGGGACAGGGGGCTCGTACGAGCAGTACTTC. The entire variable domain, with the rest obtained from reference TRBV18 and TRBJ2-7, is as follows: NAGVMQNPRHLVRRRGQEARLRCSPMKGHSHVYWYRQLPEEGLKFMVYLQKENIIDESGMPKERFSAEFPKEGPSILRIQQVVRGDSAAYFCASSPGTGGSYEQYFGPGTRLTVT.

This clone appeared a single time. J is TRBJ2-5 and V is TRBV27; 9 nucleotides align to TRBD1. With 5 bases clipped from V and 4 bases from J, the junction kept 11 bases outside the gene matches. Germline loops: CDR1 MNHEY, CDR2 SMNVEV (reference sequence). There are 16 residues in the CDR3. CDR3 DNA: TGTGCCAGCAGTACGAGGGGACAGGGAGGGGCAGAGACCCAGTACTTC. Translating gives CASSTRGQGGAETQYF.

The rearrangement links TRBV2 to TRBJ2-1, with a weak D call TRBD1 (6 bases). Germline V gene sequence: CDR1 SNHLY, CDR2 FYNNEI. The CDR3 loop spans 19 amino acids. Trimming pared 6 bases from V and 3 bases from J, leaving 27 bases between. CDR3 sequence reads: CASREQTGPPQPIYNEQFF. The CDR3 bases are TGTGCCAGCAGGGAACAGACAGGACCCCCTCAGCCTATCTACAATGAGCAGTTCTTC. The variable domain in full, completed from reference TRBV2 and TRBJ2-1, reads EPEVTQTPSHQVTQMGQEVILRCVPISNHLYFYWYRQILGQKVEFLVSFYNNEISEKSEIFDDQFSVERPDGSNFTLKIRSTKLEDSAMYFCASREQTGPPQPIYNEQFFGPGTRLTVL.

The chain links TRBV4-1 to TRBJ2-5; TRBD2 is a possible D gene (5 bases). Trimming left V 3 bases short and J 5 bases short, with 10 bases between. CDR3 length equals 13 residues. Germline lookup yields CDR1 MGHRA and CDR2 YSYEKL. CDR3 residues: CASSQTNYETQYF. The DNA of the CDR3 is TGCGCCAGCAGCCAGACTAACTACGAGACCCAGTACTTC.

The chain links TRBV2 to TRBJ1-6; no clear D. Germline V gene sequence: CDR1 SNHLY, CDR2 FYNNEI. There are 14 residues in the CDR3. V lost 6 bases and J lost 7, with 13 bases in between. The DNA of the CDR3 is TGTGCCAGCAGACCCGATCGGTTAAATTCACCCCTCCACTTT. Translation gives CASRPDRLNSPLHF.

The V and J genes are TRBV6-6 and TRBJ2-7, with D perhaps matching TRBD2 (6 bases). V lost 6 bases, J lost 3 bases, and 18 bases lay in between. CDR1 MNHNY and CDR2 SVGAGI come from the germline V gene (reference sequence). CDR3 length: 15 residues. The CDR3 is CASSSRDFRVYEQYF. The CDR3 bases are TGTGCCAGCAGCTCCCGGGACTTCCGCGTCTACGAGCAGTACTTC.

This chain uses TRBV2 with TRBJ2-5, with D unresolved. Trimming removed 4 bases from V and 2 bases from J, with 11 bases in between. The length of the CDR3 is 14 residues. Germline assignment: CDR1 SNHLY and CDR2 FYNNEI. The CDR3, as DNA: TGTGCCAGCAGTGCGGTAACCCAACAAGAGACCCAGTACTTC. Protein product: CASSAVTQQETQYF.

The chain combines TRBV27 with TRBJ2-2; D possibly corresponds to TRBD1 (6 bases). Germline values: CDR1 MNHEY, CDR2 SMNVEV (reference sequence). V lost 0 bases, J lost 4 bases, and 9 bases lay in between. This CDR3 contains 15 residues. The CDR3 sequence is CASSLSGTPTGELFF. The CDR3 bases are TGTGCCAGCAGTTTATCAGGGACACCCACCGGGGAGCTGTTTTTT.

CDR3 loop: CASSDFPPADSADQPQHF. CDR3 nucleotides: TGTGCCAGCAGTGACTTCCCCCCCGCCGACAGCGCCGATCAGCCCCAGCATTTT. The V and J genes are TRBV6-4 and TRBJ1-5, with a weak D call TRBD1 (5 bases). The V gene's germline CDR1 is MRHNA and CDR2 SNTAGT. CDR3 length: 18 amino acids. V was shortened by 1 base and J by 5 bases, with 21 bases between the two germline ends.

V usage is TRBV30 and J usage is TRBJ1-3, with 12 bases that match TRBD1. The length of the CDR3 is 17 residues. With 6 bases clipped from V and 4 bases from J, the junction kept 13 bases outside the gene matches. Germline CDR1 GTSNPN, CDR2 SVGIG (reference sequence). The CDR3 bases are TGTGCCTGCATCTTAGGCCGGGACAGGGGGCGCGGAAACACCATATATTTT. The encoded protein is CACILGRDRGRGNTIYF.

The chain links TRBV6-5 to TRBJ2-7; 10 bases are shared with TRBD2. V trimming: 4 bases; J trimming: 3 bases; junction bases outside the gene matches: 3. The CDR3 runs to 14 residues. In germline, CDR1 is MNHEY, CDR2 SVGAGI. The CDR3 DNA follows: TGTGCCAGCAGTTCCCTAGCGGGGGTCTACGAGCAGTACTTC. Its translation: CASSSLAGVYEQYF.

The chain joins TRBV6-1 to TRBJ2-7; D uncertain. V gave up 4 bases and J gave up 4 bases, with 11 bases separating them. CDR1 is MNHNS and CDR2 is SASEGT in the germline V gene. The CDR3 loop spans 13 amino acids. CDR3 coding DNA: TGTGCCAGCAGTGCGGAGACTTGGTACGAGCAGTACTTC. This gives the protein CASSAETWYEQYF.

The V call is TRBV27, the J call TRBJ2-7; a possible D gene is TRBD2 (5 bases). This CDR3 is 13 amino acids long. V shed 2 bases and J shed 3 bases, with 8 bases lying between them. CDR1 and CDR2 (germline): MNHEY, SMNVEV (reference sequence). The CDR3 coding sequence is TGTGCCAGCAGTTTAGGACTTAGCTACGAGCAGTACTTC. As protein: CASSLGLSYEQYF.

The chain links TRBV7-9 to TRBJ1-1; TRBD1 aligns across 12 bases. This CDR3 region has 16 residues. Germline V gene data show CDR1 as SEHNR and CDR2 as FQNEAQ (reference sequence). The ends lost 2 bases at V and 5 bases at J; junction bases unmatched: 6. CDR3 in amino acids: CASSLPGTGGRTEAFF. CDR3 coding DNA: TGTGCCAGCAGCTTACCCGGGACAGGGGGCCGAACTGAAGCTTTCTTT.